This TCR beta chain was profiled in a study of blood T cells in healthy people across ages. Points from the study as a whole: Not knowing donor CMV status may have confounded expanded clonotype changes. The lack of PBMC sorting stopped any conclusive naive versus antigen-experienced comparison. Naive CD4+ cell counts and diversity both ran higher in long-lived than in aged donors.

Collection of 7.5 to 10 milliliters of peripheral blood was performed for each donor. Germline V lookup: CDR1 LGHDT, CDR2 YNNKEL (reference sequence). The length of the CDR3 is 19 residues. V was pared by 4 bases and J by 4 bases, with 14 bases of the junction left unmatched. For this clonotype: Its target is not known.

Together with a sample-barcoded 5' primer, a J-beta primer mix was included in a second PCR lasting about 6 to 11 cycles. TCRdb re-called the 5' RACE reads through MiXCR, storing one row per CDR3 protein. The sample contains 1,800,000 or so distinct CDR3 sequences, 35% to 50% of which appear only once. Sequencing input: blood. The rearrangement uses TRBV3-1 and TRBJ2-3; the match to TRBD2 covers 13 bases. The sequence came from a human donor in good health. The CDR3 sequence is CASSPRTSGSGESPDTQYF. In DNA, the CDR3 is TGTGCCAGCAGCCCAAGGACTAGCGGGAGTGGAGAGAGCCCAGATACGCAGTATTTT.